What follows describes a single T cell receptor beta chain. The sample is drawn from a study of blood T cell repertoires in COVID-19. The V end lost 1 base, the J end lost 2 bases, and 5 bases lay between the germline ends. This CDR3 region has 13 residues. CDR1 MGHRA and CDR2 YSYEKL come from the germline V gene. Before being deemed recovered, Cohort 3 donors had two negative PCRs, clearance, or symptom resolution. In the authors' workflow: Scientists estimated how many nucleated cells there were by amplifying reference gene primers. The data were produced by immunoSEQ multiplex PCR, yet TCRdb's version contains in-frame clones alone and is incomplete. D and trimming come from the DNA, and the V and J calls and clone size come from that table. Of about half a million clones listed, 80% to 90% are singletons.

The sequence was collected from a woman aged 55-75 years who had recovered from COVID-19. V is TRBV4-1 and J is TRBJ2-5; D is undetermined. Sequencing used PBMCs or T cells enriched from blood (not recorded which). The CDR3 coding sequence is TGCGCCAGCAGCCAAGGTATACAAGAGACCCAGTACTTC. Its translation is CASSQGIQETQYF.